This T cell receptor (beta chain) originates from a study of blood T cell repertoires in COVID-19. Study-wide context: The origin of the acute and convalescent COVID-19 samples was the United States, Italy and Spain. Nucleic acid was either cDNA or gDNA, and it came from T cells, B-cell-depleted T cells, or PBMCs.

This clone was seen just once. Clones were read by immunoSEQ multiplex PCR, and TCRdb kept only the in-frame ones, dropping some. This sample has around 50,000 clones; 89% occur once, and the top ten carry less than 2.5%. The sample was peripheral blood. This TCR came from a human donor in a cohort sampled during active COVID-19.

The chain's CDR3 is CSVVHPEHEQYF. In DNA form, the CDR3 reads TGCAGCGTTGTCCATCCAGAACACGAGCAGTACTTC. This chain joins TRBV29-1 and TRBJ2-7, with D uncertain. Germline loops: CDR1 SQVTM, CDR2 ANQGSEA. This CDR3 region has 12 residues. Trimming removed 4 bases from V and 5 bases from J, with 12 bases in between.